A selection of T cell receptor beta chains follows, all from one sample in a study of T cell responses to AZD1222 COVID-19 vaccine. TCRdb keeps only in-frame clones here, not all; method: immunoSEQ multiplex PCR. The repertoire holds under 150,000 clones, with around nine tenths as singletons. The sequencing used peripheral blood, collected on day 0 of MenACWY control vaccination. Source of these receptors: an adult in good health. Both conserved end residues are part of each CDR3. Not every row has a clone size; where given, it reads once, few, many or a size class.

V	size	CDR3
TRBV27	.	CASSKYRSSYNEQFF
TRBV7-6	.	CASSLGVLLASGELFF
TRBV3-1/TRBV3-2	.	CASSQVSPENTGELFF
TRBV10-3	.	CAILDRGFGNTIYF
TRBV7-9	.	CASSSPGHLEAFF
TRBV2	few	CASSTRDTGELFF
TRBV7-3	.	CASTPNGLATETQYF
TRBV9	.	CASSVGSIGDTEAFF
TRBV6-5	.	CASRESTARNTIYF
TRBV30	.	CAWRGKGAQGNTIYF
TRBV7-9	few	CASSLGGRSPYEQYF
TRBV7-9	.	CASSQRQGTRNYGYTF
TRBV28	.	CASSLSQGRSTRRADTQYF
TRBV28	.	CASSNPLELQHF
TRBV19	.	CASSIRPGQVFYEQYF
TRBV7-2	once	CASSLRGSQYF
TRBV6-5	few	CASRALGAANYGYTF
TRBV7-9	.	CASSFPFLAGVRNEQFF
TRBV18	once	CASSFYRGANTEAFF
TRBV9	.	CASSVLGVTDTQYF
TRBV19	once	CASRPGAGDQPQHF
TRBV28	.	CASSLYSLTGVYGYTF
TRBV9	.	CASKKGGLAGVAGELFF